This TCR beta chain originates from a study of lymphopenia after photon versus proton radiotherapy. To note about this clone: Its antigen is not identified.

The CDR3 sequence is 13 residues long. Trimming removed 3 bases from V and 3 bases from J, with 8 bases in between. Germline assignment: CDR1 GTSNPN and CDR2 SVGIG (reference sequence). The data were produced by immunoSEQ multiplex PCR, yet TCRdb's version contains in-frame clones alone and is incomplete. The sample has about 53,000 clones; about four fifths are singletons. Study findings and constraints: Photon-treated patients lost naive T cells and TCR diversity; proton-treated stayed stable. Post-nadir diversity loss with photons came from oligoclonal expansion, particularly CD8+ Temra cells. A bigger post-nadir fall in TCR diversity correlated inversely with survival time in deceased patients. Authors raise, but do not show, better survival with proton therapy.

The J gene is TRBJ2-2, the V gene TRBV30, with D maybe TRBD2 (6 bases). The TCR was taken from a man aged 50 to 59 with gastric cancer. The sequenced sample was peripheral blood, obtained from a patient treated with photon-based radiotherapy. The CDR3 bases are TGTGCCTGGAGGGCGGGGTACACCGGGGAGCTGTTTTTT. Protein product: CAWRAGYTGELFF.